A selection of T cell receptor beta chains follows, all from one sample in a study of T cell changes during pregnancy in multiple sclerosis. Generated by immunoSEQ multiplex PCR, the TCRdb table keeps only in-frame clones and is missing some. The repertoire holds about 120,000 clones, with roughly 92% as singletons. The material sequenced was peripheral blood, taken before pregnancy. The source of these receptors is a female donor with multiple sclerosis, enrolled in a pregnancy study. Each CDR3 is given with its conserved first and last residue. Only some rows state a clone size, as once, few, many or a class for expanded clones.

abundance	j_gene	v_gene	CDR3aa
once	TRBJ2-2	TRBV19	CASADRGPMNTGELFF
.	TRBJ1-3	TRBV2	CATKTENSGNTIYF
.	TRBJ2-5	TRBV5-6	CASSLRIVGGETQYF
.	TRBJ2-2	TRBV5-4	CASSLGGGLGGTGELFF
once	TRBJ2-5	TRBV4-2	CASSQVQGYQETQYF
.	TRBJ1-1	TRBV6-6	CASSTTGGTEAFF
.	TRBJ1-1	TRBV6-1	CASTRPAEAFF
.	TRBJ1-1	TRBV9	CASSASPRDTSTEAFF
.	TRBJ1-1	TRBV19	CASRAGDLSEAFF
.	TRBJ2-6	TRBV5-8	CASSRDREAGANVLTF
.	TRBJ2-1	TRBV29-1	CSVGNRSTYNEQFF
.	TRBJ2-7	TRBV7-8	CASRITGGRASGEQYF
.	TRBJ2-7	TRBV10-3	CATTPGDRFYEQYF
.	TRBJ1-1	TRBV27	CASSLRRMNTEAFF
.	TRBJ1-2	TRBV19	CASSLQVQGSGGYGYTF
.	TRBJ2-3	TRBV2	CASKRGGSDTQYF
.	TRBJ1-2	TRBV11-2	CASSLEEGLGGYTF